Below, 13 T cell receptor beta chains from the same sample are listed, as sequenced in a study of cytomegalovirus exposure and HLA in healthy donors. Assay used: immunoSEQ multiplex PCR; TCRdb lists only in-frame clones, some missing. The table lists over 200,000 clones, 90% of them singletons. The source material was PBMCs. These receptors came from a woman under 30 in good health and CMV-seronegative.

This chain connects TRBV2 to TRBJ1-3, with a weak D call TRBD1 (5 bases). Trimming left V 10 bases short and J 1 base short, with 11 bases between. CDR3 length: 13 residues. Germline-derived CDR1 and CDR2 are SNHLY and FYNNEI. CDR3 sequence (DNA): TGTGCCAAGGGGCAGGAATCTGGAAACACCATATATTTT. It codes for CAKGQESGNTIYF.

V is TRBV19 and J is TRBJ2-2; 8 nucleotides align to TRBD2. V gave up 7 bases and J gave up 5 bases; unmatched junction bases: 9. This CDR3 is 15 amino acids long. The germline CDR1 and CDR2 sequences are LNHDA and SQIVND (reference sequence). The CDR3, as DNA: TGTGCCAGTATGGTAGTAGCGGGGCGTACCGGGGAGCTGTTTTTT. Its translation: CASMVVAGRTGELFF.

The genes are TRBV28 and TRBJ2-7, with 11 bases aligning to TRBD1. Trimming at V came to 4 bases and at J to 7 bases, leaving 9 bases not matched to a gene. The CDR3 has 15 residues. Per the germline V gene, CDR1 is MDHEN and CDR2 is SYDVKM. In nucleotides, the CDR3 is TGTGCCAGCAGTTCCACCGGACAGGGGGCGGGTGAGCAGTACTTC. The encoded protein is CASSSTGQGAGEQYF.

The chain employs TRBV18 and TRBJ2-7, with 8 bases that match TRBD1. The trim removed 5 bases at V and 2 bases at J, leaving 11 bases unmatched. This CDR3 has 16 residues. Germline CDR1 and CDR2: KGHSH and LQKENI. CDR3 nucleotide sequence: TGTGCCAGCTCAACAACTGGACAGGGCAGGGCCTACGAGCAGTACTTC. Its protein product is CASSTTGQGRAYEQYF.

The rearrangement joins TRBV27 to TRBJ2-2, with 9 bases fitting TRBD2. The CDR3 spans 19 residues. With V trimmed by 5 bases and J by 4 bases, 17 bases remained unmatched. The V gene's germline CDR1 is MNHEY and CDR2 SMNVEV (reference sequence). This CDR3 reads CASSPLAGGAIGSTGELFF. Here the CDR3 DNA reads TGTGCCAGCAGTCCCCTGGCGGGGGGGGCGATAGGTTCCACCGGGGAGCTGTTTTTT.

This clone was observed once. V usage is TRBV7-9 and J usage is TRBJ1-2, with unresolved D. Trimming took off 5 bases at V and 4 bases at J, with 11 bases between the two ends. CDR1 is SEHNR and CDR2 is FQNEAQ in the germline V gene (reference sequence). This CDR3 is built from 13 residues. CDR3 in DNA: TGTGCCAGCAGCGCCGGGAGGAGCTATGGCTACACCTTC. Residues: CASSAGRSYGYTF.

The chain has TRBV6-1 and TRBJ1-6; 9 positions agree with TRBD1. V gave up 4 bases and J gave up 14 bases; unmatched junction bases: 12. Germline V lookup: CDR1 MNHNS, CDR2 SASEGT. This CDR3 spans 15 amino acids. The CDR3 nucleotides read TGTGCCAGCAGTGCGGGACAGGGCCGACCCGTGGCCCTCCACTTT. Residues: CASSAGQGRPVALHF.

This clone showed up just once. J is TRBJ1-6 and V is TRBV21-1; TRBD1, the table's D call, was not compared with the DNA. TRBV21-1 is flagged as a pseudogene. The CDR3 loop spans 17 amino acids. CDR3 protein: CASSNGFDRVENSPLHF. Here the CDR3 DNA reads TGTGCCAGCAGCAATGGATTCGACAGGGTTGAGAATTCACCCCTCCACTTT.

The chain couples TRBV5-1 to TRBJ2-1; D possibly corresponds to TRBD1 (5 bases). V dropped 0 bases and J dropped 9 bases, with 13 bases sitting between them. Germline V gene sequence: CDR1 SGHRS, CDR2 YFSETQ. The CDR3 covers 14 residues. Here the CDR3 DNA reads TGCGCCAGCAGCTTGGGGCTGGGGCGTAGTGAGCAGTTCTTC. Translating it yields CASSLGLGRSEQFF.

The chain recombines TRBV5-1 with TRBJ2-7, with 11 bases lining up with TRBD1. Germline V lookup: CDR1 SGHRS, CDR2 YFSETQ. This CDR3 comprises 16 residues. Losses at the gene ends were 2 bases for V and 3 bases for J; bases not matched to a gene: 7. The CDR3 nucleotides read TGCGCCAGCAGCTTAAACCCGGGACAGGGGGGCTACGAGCAGTACTTC. Its protein is CASSLNPGQGGYEQYF.

V is TRBV11-2 and J is TRBJ2-7; 11 positions agree with TRBD1. Germline V CDR1 and CDR2: SGHAT, FQNNGV. This CDR3 region has 19 residues. After removal of 0 bases from V and 6 bases from J, the junction contained 16 bases not matched to a gene. This CDR3 reads CASSLEAPTGTGGMVEQYV. The CDR3 nucleotides are TGTGCCAGCAGCTTAGAGGCCCCAACCGGGACAGGGGGTATGGTCGAGCAGTACGTC.

The V call is TRBV4-1, the J call TRBJ1-4; 9 nucleotides line up with TRBD1. Trimming removed 1 base from V and 3 bases from J; junction bases left unmatched: 3. This CDR3 has 16 amino acids. The germline gives CDR1 MGHRA, CDR2 YSYEKL. This CDR3 is CASSQGRDRANEKLFF. The CDR3 coding sequence is TGCGCCAGCAGCCAAGGCCGGGACAGGGCTAATGAAAAACTGTTTTTT.

The J gene is TRBJ1-5, the V gene TRBV19; D possibly corresponds to TRBD1 (6 bases). Per the germline V gene, CDR1 is LNHDA and CDR2 is SQIVND (reference sequence). V was pared by 3 bases and J by 0 bases, with 12 bases between. The CDR3 runs 16 residues. CDR3 in DNA: TGTGCCAGTAGTATCGGCAGGGGCCTTAGCAATCAGCCCCAGCATTTT. It codes for CASSIGRGLSNQPQHF.